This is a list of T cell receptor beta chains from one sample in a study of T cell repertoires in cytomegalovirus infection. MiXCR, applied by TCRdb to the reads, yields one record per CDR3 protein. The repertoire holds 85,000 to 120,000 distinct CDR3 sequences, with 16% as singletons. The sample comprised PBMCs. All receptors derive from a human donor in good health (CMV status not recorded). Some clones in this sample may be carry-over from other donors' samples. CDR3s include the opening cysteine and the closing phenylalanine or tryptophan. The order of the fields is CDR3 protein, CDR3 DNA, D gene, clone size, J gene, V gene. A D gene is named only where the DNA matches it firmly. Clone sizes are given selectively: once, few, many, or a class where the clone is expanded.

CDR3aa: CASSQGVVDTQYF; CDR3nt: TGCGCCAGCAGCCAAGGGGTAGTGGATACGCAGTATTTT; d_gene: NA; abundance: NA; j_gene: TRBJ2-3; v_gene: TRBV4-1
CDR3aa: CASSTQGFSDTQYF; CDR3nt: TGTGCCAGCAGTACCCAGGGTTTCTCAGATACGCAGTATTTT; d_gene: NA; abundance: NA; j_gene: TRBJ2-3; v_gene: TRBV7-3
CDR3aa: CASSYPGALSYEQYF; CDR3nt: TGTGCCAGCAGTTACCCAGGGGCCCTCTCCTACGAGCAGTACTTC; d_gene: NA; abundance: few; j_gene: TRBJ2-7; v_gene: TRBV6-2/TRBV6-3
CDR3aa: CASSYGQEGANVLTF; CDR3nt: TGTGCCAGCAGTTATGGACAGGAGGGGGCCAACGTCCTGACTTTC; d_gene: TRBD1; abundance: many; j_gene: TRBJ2-6; v_gene: TRBV6-2/TRBV6-3
CDR3aa: CSASGVTRGYNEQFF; CDR3nt: TGCAGTGCTAGTGGGGTGACCCGGGGGTACAATGAGCAGTTCTTC; d_gene: NA; abundance: NA; j_gene: TRBJ2-1; v_gene: TRBV20-1
CDR3aa: CASSFGQRLTDTQYF; CDR3nt: TGTGCCAGCAGTTTCGGGCAGAGGCTCACAGATACGCAGTATTTT; d_gene: NA; abundance: NA; j_gene: TRBJ2-3; v_gene: TRBV27
CDR3aa: CASSSPGSAAYEQYF; CDR3nt: TGTGCCAGCAGCTCCCCGGGCAGCGCTGCATACGAGCAGTACTTC; d_gene: NA; abundance: many; j_gene: TRBJ2-7; v_gene: TRBV7-9
CDR3aa: CASSQDRTEQETQYF; CDR3nt: TGTGCCAGCAGCCAAGATAGGACCGAGCAAGAGACCCAGTACTTC; d_gene: NA; abundance: NA; j_gene: TRBJ2-5; v_gene: TRBV14
CDR3aa: CASSEQGAHNSTLHF; CDR3nt: TGTGCCAGCAGTGAACAGGGGGCGCATAATTCAACCCTCCACTTT; d_gene: TRBD1; abundance: NA; j_gene: TRBJ1-6; v_gene: TRBV2
CDR3aa: CASSRSNQPQHF; CDR3nt: TGTGCCAGCAGCCGGAGCAATCAGCCCCAGCATTTT; d_gene: NA; abundance: many; j_gene: TRBJ1-5; v_gene: TRBV7-2
CDR3aa: CASSLGLGGEETQYF; CDR3nt: TGTGCCAGCAGCTTGGGATTAGGGGGTGAAGAGACCCAGTACTTC; d_gene: NA; abundance: many; j_gene: TRBJ2-5; v_gene: TRBV5-6
CDR3aa: CASSYSRGDSYNEQFF; CDR3nt: TGTGCCAGCAGTTACTCGCGCGGGGACAGCTACAATGAGCAGTTCTTC; d_gene: NA; abundance: few; j_gene: TRBJ2-1; v_gene: TRBV6-2/TRBV6-3
CDR3aa: CASSLFHGTGQETQYF; CDR3nt: TGTGCCAGCAGCTTATTTCATGGGACAGGACAAGAGACCCAGTACTTC; d_gene: TRBD1; abundance: many; j_gene: TRBJ2-5; v_gene: TRBV7-3
CDR3aa: CSERTGETQYF; CDR3nt: TGCAGCGAGAGGACAGGGGAGACCCAGTACTTC; d_gene: TRBD1; abundance: few; j_gene: TRBJ2-5; v_gene: TRBV29-1
CDR3aa: CASSYGTGTSSPDTQYF; CDR3nt: TGTGCCAGCAGTTACGGAACCGGGACTAGCTCCCCAGATACGCAGTATTTT; d_gene: TRBD2; abundance: NA; j_gene: TRBJ2-3; v_gene: TRBV6-6
CDR3aa: CASSQEGRKLFF; CDR3nt: TGTGCCAGCAGCCAAGAAGGCAGAAAACTGTTTTTT; d_gene: NA; abundance: few; j_gene: TRBJ1-4; v_gene: TRBV3-1
CDR3aa: CACSIRGIGDSPLHF; CDR3nt: TGTGCCTGTAGTATACGCGGGATTGGAGATTCACCCCTCCACTTT; d_gene: NA; abundance: NA; j_gene: TRBJ1-6; v_gene: TRBV19
CDR3aa: CASSMKGELFF; CDR3nt: TGTGCCAGTAGTATGAAGGGGGAGCTGTTTTTT; d_gene: NA; abundance: few; j_gene: TRBJ2-2; v_gene: TRBV19
CDR3aa: CASGLAGARTDTQYF; CDR3nt: TGTGCCAGCGGACTAGCGGGTGCTCGCACAGATACGCAGTATTTT; d_gene: TRBD2; abundance: NA; j_gene: TRBJ2-3; v_gene: TRBV2
CDR3aa: CATSVGQGDNQPQHF; CDR3nt: TGTGCCACCAGTGTCGGGCAGGGGGACAATCAGCCCCAGCATTTT; d_gene: TRBD1; abundance: few; j_gene: TRBJ1-5; v_gene: TRBV24-1
CDR3aa: CASWAPDSEQFF; CDR3nt: TGTGCCAGCTGGGCCCCGGACTCGGAGCAGTTCTTC; d_gene: NA; abundance: NA; j_gene: TRBJ2-1; v_gene: TRBV28
CDR3aa: CASSLEGISPQHF; CDR3nt: TGTGCCAGCAGTTTGGAGGGTATTTCTCCCCAGCATTTT; d_gene: NA; abundance: many; j_gene: TRBJ1-5; v_gene: TRBV12-3/TRBV12-4
CDR3aa: CASRQEDIPYQYGYTF; CDR3nt: TGTGCCAGCAGACAGGAGGACATTCCCTATCAGTATGGCTACACCTTC; d_gene: NA; abundance: many; j_gene: TRBJ1-2; v_gene: TRBV7-8
CDR3aa: CASSYSQGSYEQYF; CDR3nt: TGTGCCAGCAGTTACTCGCAGGGTTCCTACGAGCAGTACTTC; d_gene: NA; abundance: NA; j_gene: TRBJ2-7; v_gene: TRBV6-6
CDR3aa: CASSVAGQTNTEAFF; CDR3nt: TGTGCCAGCAGCGTAGCGGGACAGACAAACACTGAAGCTTTCTTT; d_gene: TRBD1; abundance: few; j_gene: TRBJ1-1; v_gene: TRBV9
CDR3aa: CASSGSYQGRGYTF; CDR3nt: TGTGCCAGCAGCGGAAGCTATCAGGGGCGAGGCTACACCTTC; d_gene: NA; abundance: NA; j_gene: TRBJ1-2; v_gene: TRBV5-4
CDR3aa: CATSRDREMGGQPQHF; CDR3nt: TGTGCCACGTCCCGGGACAGGGAGATGGGCGGTCAGCCCCAGCATTTT; d_gene: TRBD1; abundance: few; j_gene: TRBJ1-5; v_gene: TRBV10-3
CDR3aa: CASSPMAGENEKLFF; CDR3nt: TGTGCCAGCAGTCCCATGGCAGGGGAAAATGAAAAACTGTTTTTT; d_gene: NA; abundance: few; j_gene: TRBJ1-4; v_gene: TRBV2
CDR3aa: CASSLDYGMDTQYF; CDR3nt: TGTGCCAGCAGCTTAGATTACGGGATGGATACGCAGTATTTT; d_gene: NA; abundance: NA; j_gene: TRBJ2-3; v_gene: TRBV7-3
CDR3aa: CASSYGGWNTEAFF; CDR3nt: TGTGCCAGCAGCTACGGAGGGTGGAACACTGAAGCTTTCTTT; d_gene: NA; abundance: many; j_gene: TRBJ1-1; v_gene: TRBV6-6
CDR3aa: CASSQREDRATGELFF; CDR3nt: TGCGCCAGCAGCCAAAGGGAAGACAGGGCCACCGGGGAGCTGTTTTTT; d_gene: TRBD1; abundance: few; j_gene: TRBJ2-2; v_gene: TRBV4-1
CDR3aa: CASSSRVPGSTYEQYF; CDR3nt: TGTGCCAGCAGCTCTAGGGTTCCAGGGAGCACCTACGAGCAGTACTTC; d_gene: NA; abundance: many; j_gene: TRBJ2-7; v_gene: TRBV7-9
CDR3aa: CASRIGPNYGYTF; CDR3nt: TGTGCCAGTAGAATCGGCCCTAACTATGGCTACACCTTC; d_gene: NA; abundance: NA; j_gene: TRBJ1-2; v_gene: TRBV19
CDR3aa: CASNMGRPTSNTGELFF; CDR3nt: TGTGCCAGCAACATGGGACGCCCCACTTCGAACACCGGGGAGCTGTTTTTT; d_gene: NA; abundance: NA; j_gene: TRBJ2-2; v_gene: TRBV5-4
CDR3aa: CASSGARNTIYF; CDR3nt: TGTGCCAGCTCGGGGGCCAGAAACACCATATATTTT; d_gene: NA; abundance: many; j_gene: TRBJ1-3; v_gene: TRBV28
CDR3aa: CASSSPASGTDTQYF; CDR3nt: TGTGCCAGCAGTTCTCCCGCGAGCGGCACAGATACGCAGTATTTT; d_gene: NA; abundance: NA; j_gene: TRBJ2-3; v_gene: TRBV28
CDR3aa: CASSRDRFNTEAFF; CDR3nt: TGTGCCAGCAGCCGGGACAGATTCAACACTGAAGCTTTCTTT; d_gene: TRBD1; abundance: NA; j_gene: TRBJ1-1; v_gene: TRBV7-2
CDR3aa: CASSEVGEPEQYF; CDR3nt: TGTGCCAGCAGTGAAGTCGGGGAGCCCGAGCAGTACTTC; d_gene: NA; abundance: NA; j_gene: TRBJ2-7; v_gene: TRBV6-1
CDR3aa: CASSRPGSYNEQFF; CDR3nt: TGTGCCAGCAGCCGCCCCGGGTCCTACAATGAGCAGTTCTTC; d_gene: NA; abundance: many; j_gene: TRBJ2-1; v_gene: TRBV7-2
CDR3aa: CAISESQNQPQHF; CDR3nt: TGTGCCATCAGTGAGTCACAGAATCAGCCCCAGCATTTT; d_gene: NA; abundance: NA; j_gene: TRBJ1-5; v_gene: TRBV10-3
CDR3aa: CASSLVGIESPRGGNQPQHF; CDR3nt: TGTGCCAGCAGCTTAGTAGGGATCGAGTCCCCGAGAGGTGGCAATCAGCCCCAGCATTTT; d_gene: NA; abundance: many; j_gene: TRBJ1-5; v_gene: TRBV7-2
CDR3aa: CASSPGRGRSLDTEAFF; CDR3nt: TGTGCCAGCAGCCCGGGGCGTGGCAGGAGCCTGGATACTGAAGCTTTCTTT; d_gene: NA; abundance: few; j_gene: TRBJ1-1; v_gene: TRBV6-2/TRBV6-3
CDR3aa: CASSYSRGRIGNSPLHF; CDR3nt: TGTGCCAGCAGTTACTCGAGGGGGCGCATCGGTAATTCACCCCTCCACTTT; d_gene: TRBD1; abundance: NA; j_gene: TRBJ1-6; v_gene: TRBV6-6